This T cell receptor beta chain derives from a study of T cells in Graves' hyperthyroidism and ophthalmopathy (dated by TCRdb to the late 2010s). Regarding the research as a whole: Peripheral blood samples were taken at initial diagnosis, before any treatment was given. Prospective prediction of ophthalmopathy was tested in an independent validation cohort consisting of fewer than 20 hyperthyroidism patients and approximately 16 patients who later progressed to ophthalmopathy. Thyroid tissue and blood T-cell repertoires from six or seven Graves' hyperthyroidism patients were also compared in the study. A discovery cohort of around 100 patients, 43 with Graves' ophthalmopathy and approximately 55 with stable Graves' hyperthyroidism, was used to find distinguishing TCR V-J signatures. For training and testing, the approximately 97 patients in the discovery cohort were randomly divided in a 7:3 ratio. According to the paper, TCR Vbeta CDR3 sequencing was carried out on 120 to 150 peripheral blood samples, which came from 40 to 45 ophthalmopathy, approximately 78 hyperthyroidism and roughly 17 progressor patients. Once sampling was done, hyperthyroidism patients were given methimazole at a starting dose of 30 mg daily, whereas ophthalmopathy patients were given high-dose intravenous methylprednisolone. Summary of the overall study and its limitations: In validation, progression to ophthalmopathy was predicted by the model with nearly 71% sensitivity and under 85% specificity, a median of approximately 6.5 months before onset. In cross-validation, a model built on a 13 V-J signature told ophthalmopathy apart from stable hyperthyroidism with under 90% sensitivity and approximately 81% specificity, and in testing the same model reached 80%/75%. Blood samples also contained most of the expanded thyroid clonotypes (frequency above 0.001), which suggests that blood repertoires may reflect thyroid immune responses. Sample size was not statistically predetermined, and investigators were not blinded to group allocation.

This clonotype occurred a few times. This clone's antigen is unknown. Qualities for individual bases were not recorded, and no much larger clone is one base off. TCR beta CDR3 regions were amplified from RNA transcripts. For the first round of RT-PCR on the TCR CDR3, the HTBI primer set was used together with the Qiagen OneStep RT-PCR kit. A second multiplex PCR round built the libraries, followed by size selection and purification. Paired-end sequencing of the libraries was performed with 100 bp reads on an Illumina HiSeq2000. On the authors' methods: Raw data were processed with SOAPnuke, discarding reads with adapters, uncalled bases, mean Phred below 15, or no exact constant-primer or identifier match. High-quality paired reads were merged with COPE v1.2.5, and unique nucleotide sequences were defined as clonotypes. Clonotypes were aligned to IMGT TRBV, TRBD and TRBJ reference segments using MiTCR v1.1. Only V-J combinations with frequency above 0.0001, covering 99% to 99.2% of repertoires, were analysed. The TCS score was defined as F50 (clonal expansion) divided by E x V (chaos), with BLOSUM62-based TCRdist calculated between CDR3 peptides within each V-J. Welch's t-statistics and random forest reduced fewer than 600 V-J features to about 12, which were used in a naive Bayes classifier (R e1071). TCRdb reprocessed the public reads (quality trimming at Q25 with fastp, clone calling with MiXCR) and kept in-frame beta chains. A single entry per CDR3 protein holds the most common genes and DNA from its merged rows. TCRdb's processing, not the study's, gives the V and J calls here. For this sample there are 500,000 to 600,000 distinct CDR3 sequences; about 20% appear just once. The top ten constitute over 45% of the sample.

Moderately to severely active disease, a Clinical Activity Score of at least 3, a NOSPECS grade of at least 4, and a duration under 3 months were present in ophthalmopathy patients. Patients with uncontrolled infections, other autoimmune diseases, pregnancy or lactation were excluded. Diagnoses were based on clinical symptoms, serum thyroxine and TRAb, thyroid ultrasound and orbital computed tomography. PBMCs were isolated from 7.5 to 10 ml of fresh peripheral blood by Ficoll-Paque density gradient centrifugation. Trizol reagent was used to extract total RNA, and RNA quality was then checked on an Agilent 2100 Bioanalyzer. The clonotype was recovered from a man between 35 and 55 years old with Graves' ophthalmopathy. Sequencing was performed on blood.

Here is the DNA: TGTGCCAGCAATTCAGGGGGCCCTCTTGGGGCCCAGCATTTT. It is translated as CASNSGGPLGAQHF. Here the chain combines TRBV12-3 or TRBV12-4 and TRBJ1-5, with 8 middle bases fitting TRBD1. The CDR3 starts with the cysteine, ends with the phenylalanine, and has 14 residues. Here the CDR3 DNA is all that survives: 42 bases in frame from base 1. Trimmed from V: 7 bases; trimmed from J: 11 bases; junction bases lacking a gene match: 13.